Listed here is a single T cell receptor beta chain. The data are from a study of a mutant IDH1 vaccine in newly diagnosed glioma. Study summary: Therapy received beforehand was radiotherapy, temozolomide, or both, with most patients given both.

The sample's time point: baseline, week 1 (first vaccination visit). Treatment of the sample: pre-vaccination baseline after standard-of-care therapy. Tumors from donors were new WHO grade 3 or 4 IDH1-mutant astrocytomas with ATRX loss. Method: immunoSEQ multiplex PCR; TCRdb's copy keeps in-frame clones and lacks some. The table lists about 100,000 clones, around four fifths of them singletons. Germline lookup yields CDR1 LNHDA and CDR2 SQIVND (reference sequence). V was clipped by 10 bases and J by 2 bases, with 20 bases between them. This CDR3 contains 15 residues. The material sequenced was PBMCs, taken from a glioma patient treated with radiotherapy, temozolomide or both. The source of this sequence is a man aged 35 to 55 with glioma. The chain employs TRBV19 and TRBJ2-5; D assignment may be TRBD1 or TRBD2 (5 bases each). In DNA, the CDR3 is TGTGCCACTAAAGTGGCAGGGACCCCACAAGAGACCCAGTACTTC. This gives the protein CATKVAGTPQETQYF.